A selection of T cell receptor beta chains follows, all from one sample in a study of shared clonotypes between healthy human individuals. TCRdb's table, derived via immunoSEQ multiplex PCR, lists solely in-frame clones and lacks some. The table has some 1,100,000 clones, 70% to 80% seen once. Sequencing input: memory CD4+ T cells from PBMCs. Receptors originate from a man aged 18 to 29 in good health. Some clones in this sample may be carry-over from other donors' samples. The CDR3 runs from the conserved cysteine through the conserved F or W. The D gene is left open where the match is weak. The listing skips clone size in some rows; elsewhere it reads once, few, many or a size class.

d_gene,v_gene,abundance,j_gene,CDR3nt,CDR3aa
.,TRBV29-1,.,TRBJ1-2,TGCAGCGTTGTAAGGGGGGGAGGCGACTATGGCTACACCTTC,CSVVRGGGDYGYTF
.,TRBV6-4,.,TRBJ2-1,TGTGCCAGCAGTCCGGGACTCTCCATTCCGGGAGAGCAGTTCTTC,CASSPGLSIPGEQFF
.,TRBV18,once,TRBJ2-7,TGTGCCAGCTCACCACTTGTCAACTACGAGCAGTACTTC,CASSPLVNYEQYF
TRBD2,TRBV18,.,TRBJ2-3,TGTGCCAGCTCGCCAAAGACGGTAGCGGGAAGCCCAGATACGCAGTATTTT,CASSPKTVAGSPDTQYF
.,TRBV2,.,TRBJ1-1,TGTGCCAGCAGTGTGACAGCCCAAGGGGAAGCTTTCTTT,CASSVTAQGEAFF
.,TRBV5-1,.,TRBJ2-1,TGCGCCAGCAGCCTACCCATGGATGAGCAGTTCTTC,CASSLPMDEQFF
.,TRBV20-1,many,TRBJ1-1,TGCAGTGCTAAGGGAGGCCCTTGGGCTTTCTTT,CSAKGGPWAFF
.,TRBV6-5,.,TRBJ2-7,TGTGCCAGCAGCCCGGGATCCTACTACGAGCAGTACTTC,CASSPGSYYEQYF
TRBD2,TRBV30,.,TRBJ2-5,TGTGCCTGGAGGAGGGAGACTAGCGGGAGGGGTGAGACCCAGTACTTC,CAWRRETSGRGETQYF
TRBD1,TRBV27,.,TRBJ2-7,TGTGCCAGCAGAAGGGGACAGGGGACCTACGAGCAGTACTTC,CASRRGQGTYEQYF
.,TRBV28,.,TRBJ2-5,TGTGCCAGCACGGAAAGGGGGGCTCGGGGGACCCAGTACTTC,CASTERGARGTQYF
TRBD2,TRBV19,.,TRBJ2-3,TGTGCCAGTAGTAAACTAGCGGGAGTCCAAGATACGCAGTATTTT,CASSKLAGVQDTQYF
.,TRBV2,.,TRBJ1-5,TGTGCCAGCGCCGAGGGTTATCAGCCCCAGCATTTT,CASAEGYQPQHF
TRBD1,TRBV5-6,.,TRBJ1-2,TGTGCCAGCAGCCCAGGACAGGGAGCGAACTATGGCTACACCTTC,CASSPGQGANYGYTF
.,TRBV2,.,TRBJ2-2,TGTGCCAGCAGGTGGAACACCGGGGAGCTGTTTTTT,CASRWNTGELFF
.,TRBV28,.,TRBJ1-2,TGTGCCAGCAGTTCCCGGGACACTTCCTTCCGCGGCTACACCTTC,CASSSRDTSFRGYTF
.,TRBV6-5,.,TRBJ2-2,TGTGCCAGCAGTTACTCGGTCCAGGCGACCTACGGGGAGCTGTTTTTT,CASSYSVQATYGELFF
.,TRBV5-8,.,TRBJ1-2,TGTGCCAGCAGCTTGTTGGGGGCTGGCCCCAGGGAGGACACCTTC,CASSLLGAGPREDTF
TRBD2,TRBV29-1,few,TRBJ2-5,TGCAGCGTCCGGGGTCTGGTAGCGGGAGTGGGGGAGACCCAGTACTTC,CSVRGLVAGVGETQYF
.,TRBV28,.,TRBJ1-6,TGTGCCAGCAGTTTACTGCAGGGAAGGACACCCCTCCACTTT,CASSLLQGRTPLHF
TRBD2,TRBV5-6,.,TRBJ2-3,TGTGCCAGCAGCTTGCTTAGCGGGAGCACAGATACGCAGTATTTT,CASSLLSGSTDTQYF
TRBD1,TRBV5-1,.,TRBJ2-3,TGCGCCAGCAGCTTTCGAGCGCAGGGGGCCGGGTGGAGTGGTACGCAGTATTTT,CASSFRAQGAGWSGTQYF
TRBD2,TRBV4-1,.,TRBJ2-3,TGCGCCAGCAGCCTACTAGCGGTTAGCACAGATACGCAGTATTTT,CASSLLAVSTDTQYF
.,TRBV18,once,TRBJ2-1,TGTGCCAGCTCACCACAGTTCACGGGGTTATCCTGGGGGGACGCCTACAATGAGCAGTTCTTC,CASSPQFTGLSWGDAYNEQFF
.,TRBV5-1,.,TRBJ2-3,TGCGCCAGCAGCTTGGACCGGGCTAGCACAGATACGCAGTATTTT,CASSLDRASTDTQYF
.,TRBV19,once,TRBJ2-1,TGTGCCAGTAGTAATGAGCAGTTCTTC,CASSNEQFF
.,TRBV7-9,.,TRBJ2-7,TGTGCCAGCAGCTTCATTTCAGGGGACGAGCAGTACTTC,CASSFISGDEQYF
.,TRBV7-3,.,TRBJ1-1,TGTGCCAGCAGCGCAACGCTCCGAGGCTACGCTTTCTTT,CASSATLRGYAFF
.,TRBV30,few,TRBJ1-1,TGTGCCTGGGATTTACAGGGGAACACTGAAGCTTTCTTT,CAWDLQGNTEAFF
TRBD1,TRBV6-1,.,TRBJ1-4,TGTGCCAGCAGTTCGACAGGGGGGAATGAAAAACTGTTTTTT,CASSSTGGNEKLFF
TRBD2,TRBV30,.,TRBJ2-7,TGTGCCTGGAGCGGGACTAGCGGTTCCTACGAGCAGTACTTC,CAWSGTSGSYEQYF
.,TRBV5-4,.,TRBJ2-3,TGTGCCAGCAGCTTTAAGGGTTCCGCTAGCACAGATACGCAGTATTTT,CASSFKGSASTDTQYF
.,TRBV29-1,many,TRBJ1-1,TGCAGCGCCCAGGCTAACACTGAAGCTTTCTTT,CSAQANTEAFF
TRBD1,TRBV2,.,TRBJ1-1,TGTGCCAGCAGTGAACGGGACAGGGGTGGCACTGAAGCTTTCTTT,CASSERDRGGTEAFF
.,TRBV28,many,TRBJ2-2,TGTGCCAGCAGTGCACACGAGATCACCGGGGAGCTGTTTTTT,CASSAHEITGELFF
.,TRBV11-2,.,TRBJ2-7,TGTGCCAGCACTCGTGGCGCGAGCTCCTACGAGCAGTACTTC,CASTRGASSYEQYF
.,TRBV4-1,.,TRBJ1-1,TGCGCCAGCAGCCAGCCCGTCCGGAACACTGAAGCTTTCTTT,CASSQPVRNTEAFF
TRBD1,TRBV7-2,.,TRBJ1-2,TGTGCCAGCAGCCAAGGACCCGGGACAGGGGGGATCTATGGCTACACCTTC,CASSQGPGTGGIYGYTF
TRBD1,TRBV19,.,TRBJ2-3,TGTGCCAGTAGTATAAAGTGGGGACAGGGCTATCCAGATACGCAGTATTTT,CASSIKWGQGYPDTQYF
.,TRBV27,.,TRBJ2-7,TGTGCCAGCACCTCAAGAGGGGGATACGAGCAGTACTTC,CASTSRGGYEQYF
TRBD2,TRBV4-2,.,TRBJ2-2,TGTGCCAGCAGCCAACGGACTAGCGGGAGTGGTACCGGGGAGCTGTTTTTT,CASSQRTSGSGTGELFF